The 10 T cell receptor beta chains reported below all come from one sample, sequenced in a study of OX40 agonist ivuxolimab in advanced cancers. Using immunoSEQ multiplex PCR, the repertoire was profiled, and TCRdb retains in-frame clones only, with some absent. The sample comprises 90,000 to 100,000 clones, roughly 80% of which are singletons, and almost 1.5% rests with the top ten. Sequences were derived from CD4+ or CD8+ T cells sorted from blood, sampled in a trial of the OX40 agonist ivuxolimab. These receptor sequences come from an adult with an advanced solid tumor such as melanoma, head and neck, liver or kidney cancer.

The rearrangement links TRBV28 to TRBJ2-2, with 9 bases that match TRBD2. Germline CDR1 and CDR2: MDHEN and SYDVKM. This CDR3 contains 20 residues. Trimming at V came to 6 bases and at J to 0 bases, leaving 17 bases not matched to a gene. The CDR3, as DNA: TGTGCCAGCAGACCCTTCGCGGGAGGGCCTGGTGGATCGAACACCGGGGAGCTGTTTTTT. Protein sequence: CASRPFAGGPGGSNTGELFF.

Only one count was recorded for this clone. This chain joins TRBV6-1 and TRBJ2-7; no definite D call. Germline CDR1 and CDR2: MNHNS and SASEGT. Trimming shortened V by 1 base and J by 1 base, and 5 bases separated the two germline ends. CDR3 length: 13 residues. CDR3 sequence (DNA): TGTGCCAGCAGTGAAGGGCCGTCCTACGAGCAGTACTTC. Its translation is CASSEGPSYEQYF.

This chain connects TRBV6-5 to TRBJ2-7; D unclear. CDR1 MNHEY and CDR2 SVGAGI come from the germline V gene. This CDR3 spans 10 amino acids. Trimming took off 5 bases at V and 3 bases at J, with 2 bases between the two ends. CDR3 protein: CASSNYEQYF. The CDR3 bases are TGTGCCAGCAGTAACTACGAGCAGTACTTC.

This chain connects TRBV7-2 to TRBJ1-2; D not certain. Germline V CDR1 and CDR2: SGHTA, FQGNSA. This CDR3 is built from 14 residues. The V and J ends lost 1 base and 2 bases respectively, with 8 bases between them. CDR3 region: CASSLESQNYGYTF. The CDR3 nucleotides are TGTGCCAGCAGCTTAGAGAGCCAGAACTATGGCTACACCTTC.

The rearrangement uses TRBV9 and TRBJ1-1, with no clear D. V shed 4 bases and J shed 1 base, with 8 bases lying between them. Germline CDR1 is SGDLS and CDR2 is YYNGEE. The CDR3 is made up of 13 amino acids. The chain's CDR3 is CASSLTPNTEAFF. CDR3 nucleotides: TGTGCCAGCAGCCTTACGCCGAACACTGAAGCTTTCTTT.

This chain connects TRBV6-5 to TRBJ2-7; 14 positions agree with TRBD2. Germline trimming cut 6 bases from V and 4 bases from J; bases unmatched to any gene: 2. This CDR3 has 14 amino acids. From germline, CDR1 is MNHEY and CDR2 SVGAGI. CDR3 in DNA: TGTGCCAGCAGATGGACTAGCGGGAGGTACGAGCAGTACTTC. This sequence encodes CASRWTSGRYEQYF.

This chain uses TRBV10-3 with TRBJ2-1, with a tentative D call TRBD2 (5 bases). Germline lookup yields CDR1 ENHRY and CDR2 SYGVKD. The germline V and J ends were trimmed by 5 bases and 10 bases, with 12 bases remaining between them. This CDR3 spans 12 amino acids. As DNA, the CDR3 is TGTGCCATCAGTCGGGGAGTACGGGAGCAGTTCTTC. Translated, it gives CAISRGVREQFF.

V usage is TRBV19 and J usage is TRBJ2-4; the D is unclear. Per the germline V gene, CDR1 is LNHDA and CDR2 is SQIVND (reference sequence). The CDR3 is 17 residues long. V gave up 0 bases and J gave up 0 bases, with 12 bases separating them. CDR3 sequence (DNA): TGTGCCAGTAGTATAGAAGGGCCCGCCCGAGCCAAAAACATTCAGTACTTC. It encodes CASSIEGPARAKNIQYF. Combining the CDR3 with reference TRBV19 and TRBJ2-4 gives the whole variable domain DGGITQSPKYLFRKEGQNVTLSCEQNLNHDAMYWYRQDPGQGLRLIYYSQIVNDFQKGDIAEGYSVSREKKESFPLTVTSAQKNPTAFYLCASSIEGPARAKNIQYFGAGTRLSVL.

The chain couples TRBV19 to TRBJ2-5, with 9 bases identical to TRBD2. Per the germline V gene, CDR1 is LNHDA and CDR2 is SQIVND (reference sequence). The CDR3 runs to 16 residues. With V trimmed by 5 bases and J by 1 base, 8 bases remained unmatched. The CDR3 region has the DNA TGTGCCAGTAGTCTGGTAGCGGGAGCGTTCCAAGAGACCCAGTACTTC. Its translation: CASSLVAGAFQETQYF.

This chain joins TRBV19 and TRBJ2-6; 8 positions agree with TRBD1. CDR3 length: 17 residues. Trimming at V came to 7 bases and at J to 1 base, leaving 9 bases not matched to a gene. Germline values: CDR1 LNHDA, CDR2 SQIVND (reference sequence). The CDR3 bases are TGTGCCAGTATAGGGACAGGAAAACTTTCTGGGGCCAACGTCCTGACTTTC. Its protein product is CASIGTGKLSGANVLTF.